This TCR beta chain is from a study of B cell selection in AIRE deficiency. Study-wide results and caveats: In TCRBV usage, CDR3 length and diversity, patient Tconv and Treg cells matched healthy donors. About 31% of healthy-donor shared Treg TCRbeta sequences appeared in patient Tconv cells. Shorter CDR3s marked shared Treg sequences, biased toward few non-templated insertions. Healthy Tconv contained 36.6% of shared healthy Treg sequences; only TCRbeta sequenced.

CDR1 is SGHNT and CDR2 is YYREEE in the germline V gene (reference sequence). The length of the CDR3 is 13 residues. V was pared by 0 bases and J by 9 bases, with 10 bases between. TCRdb keeps only in-frame clones here, not all; method: immunoSEQ multiplex PCR. The data hold tens of thousands of clones, with 97% observed a single time. Conventional CD4 T cells were sorted as CD4+CD127+ cells. On this clone: Its antigen is still unknown.

The source material was conventional CD4+ T cells sorted from PBMCs. This TCR was sampled from a human donor with AIRE deficiency. The V call is TRBV5-4, the J call TRBJ2-1; possibly TRBD2 for D (5 bases). CDR3 sequence reads: CASSLEQAGEQFF. The CDR3 bases are TGTGCCAGCAGCTTGGAGCAGGCGGGTGAGCAGTTCTTC.